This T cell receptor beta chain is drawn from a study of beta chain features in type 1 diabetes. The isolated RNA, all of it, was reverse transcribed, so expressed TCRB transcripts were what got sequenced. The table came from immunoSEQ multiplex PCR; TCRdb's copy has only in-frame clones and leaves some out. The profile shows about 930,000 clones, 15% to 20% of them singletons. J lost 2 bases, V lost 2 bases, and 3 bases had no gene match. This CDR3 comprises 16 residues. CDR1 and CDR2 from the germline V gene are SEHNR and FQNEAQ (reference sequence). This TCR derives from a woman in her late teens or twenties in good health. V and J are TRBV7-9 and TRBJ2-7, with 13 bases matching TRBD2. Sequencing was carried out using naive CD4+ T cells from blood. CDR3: CASSLPGTSGAYEQYF. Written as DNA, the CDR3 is TGTGCCAGCAGCTTACCCGGGACTAGCGGGGCCTACGAGCAGTACTTC.